The present TCR beta chain was sequenced within a study of cytomegalovirus exposure and HLA in healthy donors. Study-level findings and limits: By HLA locus, TCR association rates varied in a later analysis, with DRB1 showing the most and HLA-C the fewest. Association of fewer than 20,000 TCR beta sequences with HLA alleles was found at 0.05 false discovery rate in a later analysis.

Although they were nominally healthy when sampled, donors likely had unrecorded immune exposures. The PCR had 60 Vbeta and 13 Jbeta primers. The authors' processing: Approximately 12 million of the roughly 80 million unique TCR beta chains counted in a later analysis were shared. Data came from immunoSEQ multiplex PCR; TCRdb stores just in-frame clones and leaves some out. For V, J and clone size, that table is used; D and trimming come from the DNA. The sample has roughly 170,000 clones; approximately 84% are singletons. The CDR3 spans 12 residues. CDR1 and CDR2 from the germline V gene are SGHDT and YYEEEE. V gave up 4 bases and J gave up 4 bases, with 8 bases separating them. Note on this clone: The antigen is unknown.

This clonotype originated in a man younger than 40 in good health and CMV-seronegative. This sequence joins TRBV5-6 and TRBJ2-5, with unresolved D. The material sequenced was PBMCs. The CDR3 protein is CASSESPETQYF. The CDR3 nucleotides read TGTGCCAGCAGCGAGTCTCCAGAGACCCAGTACTTC.